Shown below are 20 T cell receptor beta chains from a single sample sequenced in a study of T-cell memory formation after mild COVID-19. Each CDR3 protein gets one entry after TCRdb re-called the 5' RACE reads with MiXCR. The sample has hundreds of thousands of distinct CDR3 sequences, about a sixth seen once. The sample taken for sequencing was PBMCs or a T cell subset sorted from them (not recorded which). The receptors derive from a young man who had mild COVID-19 (a few samples of this study predate the infection). Cell type and time point are not known.

Here the CDR3 reads CASSQGGGGRGSWREQFF. Written as DNA, the CDR3 is TGCGCCAGCAGCCAAGGAGGGGGGGGCAGGGGGTCCTGGCGGGAGCAGTTCTTC. The chain couples TRBV4-1 to TRBJ2-1; tentatively, D is TRBD1 or TRBD2 (7 bases each). V lost 1 base to trimming and J lost 10 bases, with 26 bases between them. The V gene's germline CDR1 is MGHRA and CDR2 YSYEKL. CDR3 length: 18 amino acids.

A few counts support this clonotype. J is TRBJ2-1 and V is TRBV7-9; D is possibly TRBD1 (7 bases). CDR1 SEHNR and CDR2 FQNEAQ come from the germline V gene (reference sequence). V lost 7 bases and J lost 6, with 13 bases in between. The CDR3 is 13 residues long. This CDR3 is CASNTQGGNEQFF. CDR3 coding DNA: TGTGCCAGCAACACCCAGGGGGGCAATGAGCAGTTCTTC.

The chain couples TRBV4-1 to TRBJ2-2; TRBD2 aligns across 8 bases. The J segment lost 6 bases and the V segment lost 3 bases, leaving 3 bases of the junction unmatched. Per germline, CDR1 MGHRA and CDR2 YSYEKL. This CDR3 has 14 amino acids. CDR3 sequence: CASSQILAAGELFF. CDR3 bases: TGCGCCAGCAGCCAGATACTAGCGGCCGGGGAGCTGTTTTTT.

J is TRBJ1-2 and V is TRBV19, with D tentatively TRBD1 (6 bases). Per germline, CDR1 LNHDA and CDR2 SQIVND (reference sequence). Between the trimmed V and J ends, which lost 5 bases and 5 bases, there was a span of 18 bases. This CDR3 comprises 15 residues. The CDR3 reads CASSSWTDLGYGYTF. The CDR3 DNA reads TGTGCCAGTAGTTCCTGGACAGATTTAGGATATGGCTACACCTTC.

The chain links TRBV5-1 to TRBJ2-7, with 9 bases fitting TRBD2. Germline CDR1 is SGHRS and CDR2 is YFSETQ. V dropped 7 bases and J dropped 3; count of bases not matched to a gene: 11. CDR3 length: 15 amino acids. The CDR3 DNA reads as TGCGCCAGCGCGTCGGGACTAGCTCTCTTCTACGAGCAGTACTTC. Residues: CASASGLALFYEQYF.

This clonotype has only a few counts. The rearrangement links TRBV7-6 to TRBJ2-7; D is undetermined. The CDR3 is 13 amino acids. Trimming removed 1 base from V and 3 bases from J, with 7 bases in between. Germline loops: CDR1 SGHVS, CDR2 FNYEAQ. DNA of the CDR3: TGTGCCAGCAGCTTAGACGGATTCTACGAGCAGTACTTC. Translating it yields CASSLDGFYEQYF.

This clonotype was detected only a few times. V and J are TRBV7-9 and TRBJ2-7; D is unresolved. V lost 4 bases, J lost 6 bases, and 13 bases lay in between. This CDR3 region has 13 residues. Germline V gene sequence: CDR1 SEHNR, CDR2 FQNEAQ (reference sequence). The DNA of the CDR3 is TGTGCCAGCAGCTATGGTGGCCTCTTCGAGCAGTACGTC. Its translation: CASSYGGLFEQYV.

The rearrangement links TRBV2 to TRBJ2-3, with D possibly called TRBD1 or TRBD2 (5 bases each). V was clipped by 7 bases and J by 2 bases, with 16 bases between them. This CDR3 contains 15 residues. Germline CDR1 reads SNHLY; CDR2 reads FYNNEI. CDR3 in DNA: TGTGCCAGCAACCCCTCCGGGGCAAACACAGATACGCAGTATTTT. Translation: CASNPSGANTDTQYF.

The chain carries TRBV4-3 and TRBJ2-1, with TRBD1 identical over 8 bases. Per the germline V gene, CDR1 is LGHNA and CDR2 is YSLEER. There are 13 residues in the CDR3. V shed 2 bases and J 15 bases; nucleotides not matched to a gene: 9. Here the CDR3 reads CASSQYPRDRPFF. Here the CDR3 DNA reads TGCGCCAGCAGCCAATACCCCCGGGACAGGCCGTTCTTC.

This chain links TRBV19 with TRBJ1-1; a weak D match, TRBD1 (6 bases). CDR1 and CDR2 (germline): LNHDA, SQIVND (reference sequence). The CDR3 is 15 amino acids. Trimming shortened V by 8 bases and J by 4 bases, and 20 bases separated the two germline ends. DNA of the CDR3: TGTGCCAGTGCCCCCCTCGCGGGGGCCAGCACTGAAGCTTTCTTT. Translation gives CASAPLAGASTEAFF.

The V gene is TRBV27, the J gene TRBJ2-2, with 10 positions matching TRBD2. With V trimmed by 9 bases and J by 5 bases, 6 bases remained unmatched. The CDR3 totals 14 residues. Germline V CDR1 and CDR2: MNHEY, SMNVEV (reference sequence). CDR3 sequence reads: CASQRGGGTGELFF. The CDR3 bases are TGTGCCAGTCAGCGGGGGGGAGGGACCGGGGAGCTGTTTTTT.

This clonotype turned up a few times. J is TRBJ2-4 and V is TRBV9, with 7 bases fitting TRBD1. The CDR3 totals 13 residues. V shed 6 bases, J shed 6 bases, and the junction held 6 bases outside the gene matches. CDR1 SGDLS and CDR2 YYNGEE come from the germline V gene. CDR3 nucleotide sequence: TGTGCCAGCATGCCGGCAGGGGGAAACATTCAGTACTTC. Residues: CASMPAGGNIQYF.

The table lists this clonotype with many counts. The chain has TRBV10-3 and TRBJ2-7, with D possibly being TRBD1 (6 bases). Germline values: CDR1 ENHRY, CDR2 SYGVKD. Trimming pared 4 bases from V and 2 bases from J, leaving 12 bases between. There are 14 residues in the CDR3. The CDR3 DNA reads as TGTGCCATCAGTGGGACCGGGACAACCTACGAGCAGTACGTC. Translating it yields CAISGTGTTYEQYV.

The J gene is TRBJ1-6, the V gene TRBV12-3 or TRBV12-4; D is perhaps TRBD1 (5 bases). V gave up 6 bases and J gave up 9 bases, with 12 bases separating them. This CDR3 has 13 amino acids. The CDR3 here is CASRGPQGSPLHF. The CDR3 DNA reads as TGTGCCAGCAGGGGGCCCCAGGGTTCACCCCTCCACTTT.

This chain connects TRBV12-3 or TRBV12-4 to TRBJ1-5; TRBD1 aligns across 7 bases. The CDR3 is 15 residues long. Trimming at V came to 3 bases and at J to 6 bases, leaving 8 bases not matched to a gene. The CDR3 is CASSLTGTGVQPQHF. The CDR3 DNA reads as TGTGCCAGCAGTTTGACAGGGACGGGGGTTCAGCCCCAGCATTTT.

In this sample, this clonotype turned up a few times. J is TRBJ1-2 and V is TRBV4-3, with D unresolved. The CDR3 runs to 12 residues. Germline V gene data show CDR1 as LGHNA and CDR2 as YSLEER. V lost 4 bases and J 8 bases, leaving 11 bases between the germline ends. The CDR3 nucleotides are TGCGCCAGCAGCCGAGGAGGCGAGGGCTACACCTTC. Its translation is CASSRGGEGYTF.

The chain employs TRBV29-1 and TRBJ1-6; tentatively, D is TRBD1 (5 bases). CDR1 is SQVTM, CDR2 ANQGSEA, per germline. The CDR3 consists of 13 residues. V was cut by 6 bases and J by 7 bases, with 13 bases left in between. This CDR3 reads CSVGDASNSPLHF. The CDR3 coding sequence is TGCAGCGTAGGGGACGCAAGCAATTCACCCCTCCACTTT.

A word on this clonotype: Its ends do not fully match the called genes, so a read error is possible. V usage is TRBV9 and J usage is TRBJ2-1, with 8 nucleotides matching TRBD2. The CDR3 contains 15 residues. Germline CDR1 SGDLS, CDR2 YYNGEE. CDR3 in DNA: TGTGCCAGCGGCGTAACAGCGGGGGCCTACAATGAGCAGTTCTTC. Residues: CASGVTAGAYNEQFF. Full variable domain (outside the CDR3, taken from reference TRBV9 and TRBJ2-1): DSGVTQTPKHLITATGQRVTLRCSPRSGDLSVYWYQQSLDQGLQFLIQYYNGEERAKGNILERFSAQQFPDLHSELNLSSLELGDSALYFCASGVTAGAYNEQFFGPGTRLTVL.

This clonotype was detected many times. The chain carries TRBV7-3 and TRBJ2-5, with D maybe TRBD2 (5 bases). This CDR3 spans 13 amino acids. Deletions cut 2 bases from V and 3 bases from J, with 7 bases between. CDR1 and CDR2 (germline): SGHTA, FQGTGA. This CDR3 is CASSLSGEETQYF. In DNA, the CDR3 is TGTGCCAGCAGCTTATCCGGGGAAGAGACCCAGTACTTC.

This clonotype was seen ten or more times. This sequence joins TRBV5-1 and TRBJ2-3; D is ambiguous. Germline CDR1 SGHRS, CDR2 YFSETQ. The CDR3 consists of 13 residues. The V and J ends lost 0 bases and 6 bases respectively, with 8 bases between them. DNA of the CDR3: TGCGCCAGCAGCTTGGAGAGTTCCGATACGCAGTATTTT. Encoded protein: CASSLESSDTQYF.